This T cell receptor (beta chain) was identified during a study of T cells in Graves' hyperthyroidism and ophthalmopathy. Study-wide context: Peripheral blood was acquired at first diagnosis, ahead of any therapy whatsoever. Study-wide points: Classification by a 13 V-J model distinguished ophthalmopathy from stable hyperthyroidism.

Subjects with ophthalmopathy showed a Clinical Activity Score no lower than 3, a NOSPECS grade no lower than 4, and a duration shorter than 3 months. PBMCs were sourced from approximately 9.3 ml fresh peripheral blood. In its sample, this clonotype was seen many times. What it recognizes is unknown. Germline CDR1 and CDR2: MNHEY and SMNVEV (reference sequence). The CDR3 extends over 14 amino acids. Trimming at V came to 4 bases and at J to 7 bases, leaving 3 bases not matched to a gene. Authors of the study amplified TCR beta CDR3 regions from RNA transcripts. Using the HTBI primer set, a first-round RT-PCR was run on the TCR CDR3. One entry per CDR3 protein results from TCRdb running MiXCR on the multiplex PCR reads. The sample consists of about 600,000 distinct CDR3 sequences, more than 14% of them appearing once.

Sequenced sample: blood. V is TRBV27 and J is TRBJ1-6; 8 nucleotides line up with TRBD1. The receptor was derived from a woman aged 45-65 years with Graves' ophthalmopathy. The CDR3 reads CASSYRDRNSPLHF. CDR3 sequence (DNA): TGTGCCAGCAGTTACCGGGACAGGAATTCACCCCTCCACTTT.